The clone carrying this T cell receptor (beta chain) was counted at least ten times. This entry comes from a study of Graves' ophthalmopathy and Graves' hyperthyroidism. Reliance was placed on clinical symptoms, serum thyroxine, TRAb, thyroid ultrasound and orbital computed tomography for diagnosis. The study amplified TCR beta CDR3 regions using RNA transcripts. HTBI-primed RT-PCR formed the first round, and a multiplex PCR formed the second. MiXCR was run by TCRdb on the multiplex PCR reads, yielding one entry per CDR3 protein. The sample carries hundreds of thousands of distinct CDR3 sequences, roughly 40% recorded once. Sequencing was performed on peripheral blood. The TCR originated in an adult man with Graves' ophthalmopathy.

The CDR3 protein is CASSLKGTGGGSPLHF. DNA of the CDR3: TGTGCCAGCAGCTTAAAGGGGACAGGGGGCGGTTCACCCCTCCACTTT. The gene calls are TRBV7-3 and TRBJ1-6; 12 positions match TRBD1. J was trimmed by 9 bases and V by 1 base; bases with no gene match: 4. This CDR3 spans 16 amino acids. CDR1 and CDR2 (germline): SGHTA, FQGTGA. The variable domain in full, with the rest retrieved from reference TRBV7-3 and TRBJ1-6, is GAGVSQTPSNKVTEKGKYVELRCDPISGHTALYWYRQSLGQGPEFLIYFQGTGAADDSGLPNDRFFAVRPEGSVSTLKIQRTERGDSAVYLCASSLKGTGGGSPLHFGNGTRLTVT.